These 18 T cell receptor beta chains originate from one sample sequenced in a study of persistence of HIV-infected CD4 T cells. Sequencing used immunoSEQ version 4 in survey mode. The assay was immunoSEQ multiplex PCR, and TCRdb's table has in-frame clones only and misses some. The sample includes around 40,000 clones, about 87% of them seen just once. Anti-CD3/anti-CD28 beads served as a nonspecific positive control stimulus. Sorting of responding CD4+ T cells relied on upregulated CD40 ligand together with CD69. Their recognized antigens are unknown. Sequencing used CD4+ T cells sorted from PBMCs after roughly 19-hour stimulation, obtained from a patient who received antiretroviral therapy. These receptors were obtained from an adult woman with HIV who was CMV-seropositive.

V usage is TRBV20-1 and J usage is TRBJ2-5, with D perhaps assigned TRBD1 or TRBD2 (5 bases each). The V gene's germline CDR1 is DFQATT and CDR2 SNEGSKA (reference sequence). Trimming removed 3 bases at V and 2 bases at J, with 13 bases between. The CDR3 is 14 residues long. CDR3 nucleotides: TGCAGTGCTAGTAAAGGGACCTCACAAGAGACCCAGTACTTC. This encodes CSASKGTSQETQYF.

This chain joins TRBV21-1 and TRBJ2-5; TRBD1 is the table's D call and was not checked against the DNA. TRBV21-1 is termed a pseudogene. This CDR3 is 15 amino acids long. CDR3 amino acids: CASSKVQAAQETQYF. The CDR3, as DNA: TGTGCCAGCAGCAAAGTTCAGGCAGCTCAAGAGACCCAGTACTTC.

The CDR3 reads CASSRSSGGVGGTGELFF. In DNA, the CDR3 is TGTGCCAGCAGCCGGTCTTCAGGGGGCGTGGGGGGCACCGGGGAGCTGTTTTTT. V and J are TRBV11-3 and TRBJ2-2; TRBD1 matches 8 bases. V lost 5 bases to trimming and J lost 4 bases; unmatched junction nucleotides: 15. CDR1 SGHNT and CDR2 YENEEA come from the germline V gene. The CDR3 is 18 residues long.

Here the CDR3 reads CSVADSQHEQYV. The CDR3 DNA sequence: TGCAGCGTCGCCGACAGCCAGCACGAGCAGTACGTC. V gene TRBV29-1 combines with J gene TRBJ2-7; a possible D gene is TRBD1 (5 bases). The germline gives CDR1 SQVTM, CDR2 ANQGSEA. The CDR3 has 12 residues. V was trimmed by 6 bases and J by 5 bases, leaving 14 bases between them.

V is TRBV30 and J is TRBJ2-3; a weak D match, TRBD2 (5 bases). The ends were cut back, 3 bases at V and 3 bases at J, with 19 bases in the middle. Germline V gene lookup returns CDR1 GTSNPN and CDR2 SVGIG (reference sequence). CDR3 length: 16 residues. The CDR3 sequence is CAWSRGGSFRTDTQYF. The CDR3 coding sequence is TGTGCCTGGAGCCGGGGTGGCTCATTTAGGACAGATACGCAGTATTTT.

The chain joins TRBV3-1 (or the pseudogene TRBV3-2) to TRBJ2-1, with 9 positions matching TRBD1. The ends lost 1 base at V and 4 bases at J; junction bases unmatched: 2. The CDR3 contains 15 residues. CDR1 and CDR2 (germline): LGHDT, YNNKEL (reference sequence). The CDR3 reads CASSQVGQGYNEQFF. The CDR3 coding sequence is TGTGCCAGCAGCCAAGTCGGACAGGGGTACAATGAGCAGTTCTTC.

The chain employs TRBV9 and TRBJ1-2; 7 bases map to TRBD1. This CDR3 is 15 amino acids long. After removal of 4 bases from V and 3 bases from J, the junction contained 9 bases not matched to a gene. In germline, CDR1 is SGDLS, CDR2 YYNGEE. The CDR3 DNA follows: TGTGCCAGCAGCACCCGACAGGGTGAAGACTATGGCTACACCTTC. Protein: CASSTRQGEDYGYTF.

This clone was recorded only once. This chain links TRBV7-2 with TRBJ1-1; TRBD1 matches 9 bases. CDR3 length: 15 amino acids. The V gene's germline CDR1 is SGHTA and CDR2 FQGNSA. V trimming: 1 base; J trimming: 7 bases; junction bases outside the gene matches: 7. Here the CDR3 reads CASSLGGTGIFEAFF. The DNA for the CDR3 is TGTGCCAGCAGCTTAGGCGGGACAGGGATTTTTGAAGCTTTCTTT.

The J gene is TRBJ2-2, the V gene TRBV24-1; 10 bases fit TRBD1. The CDR3 contains 15 residues. J was trimmed by 5 bases and V by 7 bases; bases with no gene match: 6. Germline-derived CDR1 and CDR2 are KGHDR and SFDVKD. Here the CDR3 reads CATRPDRGRTGELFF. DNA of the CDR3: TGTGCCACCAGACCCGACAGGGGGCGGACCGGGGAGCTGTTTTTT.

This chain uses TRBV19 with TRBJ2-3; D remains ambiguous. With 5 bases removed from V and 2 bases from J, the gap between germline ends came to 14 bases. CDR3 length: 15 amino acids. Germline assignment: CDR1 LNHDA and CDR2 SQIVND (reference sequence). CDR3 sequence (DNA): TGTGCCAGTAGTCCGAGCCCGATTCTCACAGATACGCAGTATTTT. Its protein product is CASSPSPILTDTQYF.

The chain combines TRBV30 with TRBJ2-1; perhaps D is TRBD1 or TRBD2 (5 bases each). CDR3 length equals 13 residues. V dropped 1 base and J dropped 12 bases, with 16 bases sitting between them. The germline V gene encodes CDR1 GTSNPN and CDR2 SVGIG (reference sequence). The CDR3 DNA sequence: TGTGCCTGGAGTGGGGGGAGATTCAAAGGGCAGTTCTTC. Protein sequence: CAWSGGRFKGQFF.

The rearrangement links TRBV12-5 to TRBJ1-5; D is ambiguous. Per the germline V gene, CDR1 is LGHNT and CDR2 is FRNRAP. The CDR3 is 14 amino acids. Trimming took 5 bases from V and 4 from J, leaving 12 bases between them. The CDR3 DNA sequence: TGTGCTAGTGGTCCCGGACGGAAGAATCAGCCCCAGCATTTT. This gives the protein CASGPGRKNQPQHF.

For the CDR3, the DNA is TGTGCCAGCAGCCCTAATGGGGGGGACTCTGGAAACACCATATATTTT. Amino acids: CASSPNGGDSGNTIYF. This chain joins TRBV3-1 (or the pseudogene TRBV3-2) and TRBJ1-3; a weak D match, TRBD1 (5 bases). Trimming removed 4 bases at V and 0 bases at J, with 13 bases between. The germline CDR1 and CDR2 sequences are LGHDT and YNNKEL (reference sequence). There are 16 residues in the CDR3.

The chain couples TRBV2 to TRBJ1-4; D is unclear. The V gene lost 5 bases and the J gene lost 5 bases, with 15 bases spanning the gap. The germline V gene has CDR1 SNHLY and CDR2 FYNNEI. This CDR3 contains 15 residues. The CDR3, as DNA: TGTGCCAGCAGTAGAGAACAGAGATCAAATGAAAAACTGTTTTTT. Translating gives CASSREQRSNEKLFF.

This clone was seen only a few times. The chain has TRBV4-1 and TRBJ2-7; 9 bases are a match to TRBD1. CDR1 is MGHRA and CDR2 is YSYEKL in the germline V gene. J gave up 2 bases and V 4 bases, and 9 bases lay outside the gene matches. The CDR3 consists of 16 residues. The CDR3 DNA follows: TGCGCCAGCAGCCCCTTCGGGACAGGGCCCGCCTACGAGCAGTACTTC. Protein: CASSPFGTGPAYEQYF.

This clone occurred a few times. The CDR3 is CASSYAREQFF. For the CDR3, the DNA is TGTGCCAGCAGTTACGCTCGTGAGCAGTTCTTC. The chain carries TRBV6-5 and TRBJ2-1; no firm D call. Germline V gene lookup returns CDR1 MNHEY and CDR2 SVGAGI. The V end lost 2 bases, the J end lost 9 bases, and 5 bases lay between the germline ends. The CDR3 consists of 11 residues.

The chain recombines TRBV18 with TRBJ2-3, with D uncertain. The CDR3 length is 16 residues. Trimming took 3 bases from V and 2 from J, leaving 15 bases between them. The germline gives CDR1 KGHSH, CDR2 LQKENI. CDR3 coding DNA: TGTGCCAGCTCACCTGAAACTATTCCACTCACAGATACGCAGTATTTT. Translated, it gives CASSPETIPLTDTQYF.

Written as DNA, the CDR3 is TGCGCCAGCAGCCAAACAGGGGGCTATGAAAAACTGTTTTTT. Its translation is CASSQTGGYEKLFF. The chain is built from TRBV4-1 and TRBJ1-4; 9 nucleotides line up with TRBD1. J gave up 6 bases and V 2 bases, and 1 base lay outside the gene matches. The CDR3 extends over 14 amino acids. Germline V gene data show CDR1 as MGHRA and CDR2 as YSYEKL.